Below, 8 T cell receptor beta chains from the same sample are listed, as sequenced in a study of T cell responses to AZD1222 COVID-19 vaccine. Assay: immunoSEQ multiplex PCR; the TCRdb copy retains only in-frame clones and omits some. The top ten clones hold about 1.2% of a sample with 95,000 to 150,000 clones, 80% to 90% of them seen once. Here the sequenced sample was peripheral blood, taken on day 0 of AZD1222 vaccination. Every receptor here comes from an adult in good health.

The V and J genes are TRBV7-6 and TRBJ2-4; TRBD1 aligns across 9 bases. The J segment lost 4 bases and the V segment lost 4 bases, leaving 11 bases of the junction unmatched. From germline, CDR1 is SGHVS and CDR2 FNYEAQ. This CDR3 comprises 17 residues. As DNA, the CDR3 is TGTGCCAGCAGCTCTAGGGGCTTGGGGACAGGGAAAAACATTCAGTACTTC. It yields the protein CASSSRGLGTGKNIQYF.

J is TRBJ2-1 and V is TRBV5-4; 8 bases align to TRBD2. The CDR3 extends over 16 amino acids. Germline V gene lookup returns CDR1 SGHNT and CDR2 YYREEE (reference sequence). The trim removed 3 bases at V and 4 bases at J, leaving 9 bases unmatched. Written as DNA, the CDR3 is TGTGCCAGCAGCTCTACTCGGGGGGGCCTGTACAATGAGCAGTTCTTC. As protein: CASSSTRGGLYNEQFF.

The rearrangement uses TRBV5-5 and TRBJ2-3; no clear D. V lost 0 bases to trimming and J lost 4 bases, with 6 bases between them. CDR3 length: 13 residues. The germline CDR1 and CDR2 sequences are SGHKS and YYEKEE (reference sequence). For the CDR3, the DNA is TGTGCCAGCAGCTTGGGTCCATCAGATACGCAGTATTTT. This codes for CASSLGPSDTQYF. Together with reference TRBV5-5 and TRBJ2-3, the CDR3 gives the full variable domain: DAGVTQSPTHLIKTRGQQVTLRCSPISGHKSVSWYQQVLGQGPQFIFQYYEKEERGRGNFPDRFSARQFPNYSSELNVNALLLGDSALYLCASSLGPSDTQYFGPGTRLTVL.

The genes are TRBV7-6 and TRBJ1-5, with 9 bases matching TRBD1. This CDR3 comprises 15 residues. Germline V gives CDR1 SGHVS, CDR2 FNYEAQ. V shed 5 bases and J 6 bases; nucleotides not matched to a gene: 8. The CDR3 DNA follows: TGTGCCAGCAGCCCGGGGACAGGGTCATCTCAGCCCCAGCATTTT. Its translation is CASSPGTGSSQPQHF.

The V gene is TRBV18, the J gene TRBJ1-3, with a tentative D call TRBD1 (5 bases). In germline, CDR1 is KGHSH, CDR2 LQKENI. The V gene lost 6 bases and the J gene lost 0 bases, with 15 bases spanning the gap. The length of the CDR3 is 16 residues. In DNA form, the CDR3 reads TGTGCCAGCTCGCCCCCGGGACCTAGCTCTGGAAACACCATATATTTT. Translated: CASSPPGPSSGNTIYF.

The CDR3 is CASSQGPGTDYNSPLHF. CDR3 coding DNA: TGCGCCAGCAGCCAAGGTCCAGGGACAGATTATAATTCACCCCTCCACTTT. V gene TRBV4-1 combines with J gene TRBJ1-6; 7 nucleotides agree with TRBD1. This CDR3 has 17 residues. V shed 1 base and J 4 bases; nucleotides not matched to a gene: 7. Germline assignment: CDR1 MGHRA and CDR2 YSYEKL.

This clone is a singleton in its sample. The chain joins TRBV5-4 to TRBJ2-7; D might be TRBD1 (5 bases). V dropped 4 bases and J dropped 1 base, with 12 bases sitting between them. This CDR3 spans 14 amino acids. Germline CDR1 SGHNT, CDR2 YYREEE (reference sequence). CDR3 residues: CASSQGSTSYEQYF. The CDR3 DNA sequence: TGTGCCAGCAGCCAGGGCAGCACGTCCTACGAGCAGTACTTC. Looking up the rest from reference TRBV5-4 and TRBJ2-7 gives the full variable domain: ETGVTQSPTHLIKTRGQQVTLRCSSQSGHNTVSWYQQALGQGPQFIFQYYREEENGRGNFPPRFSGLQFPNYSSELNVNALELDDSALYLCASSQGSTSYEQYFGPGTRLTVT.

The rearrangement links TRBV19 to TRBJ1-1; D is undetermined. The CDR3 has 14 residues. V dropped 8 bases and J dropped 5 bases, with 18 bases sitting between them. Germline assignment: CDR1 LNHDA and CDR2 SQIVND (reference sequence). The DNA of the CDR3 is TGTGCCAGTTCCCTCGCTCCCCCGGGGACTGAAGCTTTCTTT. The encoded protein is CASSLAPPGTEAFF.